The present entry profiles one T cell receptor (beta chain) with its context. CDR3 length: 18 amino acids. The V gene's germline CDR1 is SGHTA and CDR2 FQGNSA. The V segment lost 1 base and the J segment 4 bases; nucleotides outside the gene matches: 14. These data are taken from a study of blood T cell repertoires in COVID-19. Here immunoSEQ multiplex PCR was the method, and the copy in TCRdb shows in-frame clones only, minus some. The sample shows around 90,000 clones, 87% of them seen only once. The TCR sequence derives from a male donor with acute or convalescent COVID-19. Material: peripheral blood. The chain carries TRBV7-2 and TRBJ2-7; TRBD1 matches at 9 bases. The CDR3 DNA is TGTGCCAGCAGCTTAGTAACAGGGGGCGGGAGTTACTCTTACGAGCAGTACTTC. It encodes CASSLVTGGGSYSYEQYF. The variable domain in full, with the rest retrieved from reference TRBV7-2 and TRBJ2-7, is GAGVSQSPSNKVTEKGKDVELRCDPISGHTALYWYRQSLGQGLEFLIYFQGNSAPDKSGLPSDRFSAERTGGSVSTLTIQRTQQEDSAVYLCASSLVTGGGSYSYEQYFGPGTRLTVT.